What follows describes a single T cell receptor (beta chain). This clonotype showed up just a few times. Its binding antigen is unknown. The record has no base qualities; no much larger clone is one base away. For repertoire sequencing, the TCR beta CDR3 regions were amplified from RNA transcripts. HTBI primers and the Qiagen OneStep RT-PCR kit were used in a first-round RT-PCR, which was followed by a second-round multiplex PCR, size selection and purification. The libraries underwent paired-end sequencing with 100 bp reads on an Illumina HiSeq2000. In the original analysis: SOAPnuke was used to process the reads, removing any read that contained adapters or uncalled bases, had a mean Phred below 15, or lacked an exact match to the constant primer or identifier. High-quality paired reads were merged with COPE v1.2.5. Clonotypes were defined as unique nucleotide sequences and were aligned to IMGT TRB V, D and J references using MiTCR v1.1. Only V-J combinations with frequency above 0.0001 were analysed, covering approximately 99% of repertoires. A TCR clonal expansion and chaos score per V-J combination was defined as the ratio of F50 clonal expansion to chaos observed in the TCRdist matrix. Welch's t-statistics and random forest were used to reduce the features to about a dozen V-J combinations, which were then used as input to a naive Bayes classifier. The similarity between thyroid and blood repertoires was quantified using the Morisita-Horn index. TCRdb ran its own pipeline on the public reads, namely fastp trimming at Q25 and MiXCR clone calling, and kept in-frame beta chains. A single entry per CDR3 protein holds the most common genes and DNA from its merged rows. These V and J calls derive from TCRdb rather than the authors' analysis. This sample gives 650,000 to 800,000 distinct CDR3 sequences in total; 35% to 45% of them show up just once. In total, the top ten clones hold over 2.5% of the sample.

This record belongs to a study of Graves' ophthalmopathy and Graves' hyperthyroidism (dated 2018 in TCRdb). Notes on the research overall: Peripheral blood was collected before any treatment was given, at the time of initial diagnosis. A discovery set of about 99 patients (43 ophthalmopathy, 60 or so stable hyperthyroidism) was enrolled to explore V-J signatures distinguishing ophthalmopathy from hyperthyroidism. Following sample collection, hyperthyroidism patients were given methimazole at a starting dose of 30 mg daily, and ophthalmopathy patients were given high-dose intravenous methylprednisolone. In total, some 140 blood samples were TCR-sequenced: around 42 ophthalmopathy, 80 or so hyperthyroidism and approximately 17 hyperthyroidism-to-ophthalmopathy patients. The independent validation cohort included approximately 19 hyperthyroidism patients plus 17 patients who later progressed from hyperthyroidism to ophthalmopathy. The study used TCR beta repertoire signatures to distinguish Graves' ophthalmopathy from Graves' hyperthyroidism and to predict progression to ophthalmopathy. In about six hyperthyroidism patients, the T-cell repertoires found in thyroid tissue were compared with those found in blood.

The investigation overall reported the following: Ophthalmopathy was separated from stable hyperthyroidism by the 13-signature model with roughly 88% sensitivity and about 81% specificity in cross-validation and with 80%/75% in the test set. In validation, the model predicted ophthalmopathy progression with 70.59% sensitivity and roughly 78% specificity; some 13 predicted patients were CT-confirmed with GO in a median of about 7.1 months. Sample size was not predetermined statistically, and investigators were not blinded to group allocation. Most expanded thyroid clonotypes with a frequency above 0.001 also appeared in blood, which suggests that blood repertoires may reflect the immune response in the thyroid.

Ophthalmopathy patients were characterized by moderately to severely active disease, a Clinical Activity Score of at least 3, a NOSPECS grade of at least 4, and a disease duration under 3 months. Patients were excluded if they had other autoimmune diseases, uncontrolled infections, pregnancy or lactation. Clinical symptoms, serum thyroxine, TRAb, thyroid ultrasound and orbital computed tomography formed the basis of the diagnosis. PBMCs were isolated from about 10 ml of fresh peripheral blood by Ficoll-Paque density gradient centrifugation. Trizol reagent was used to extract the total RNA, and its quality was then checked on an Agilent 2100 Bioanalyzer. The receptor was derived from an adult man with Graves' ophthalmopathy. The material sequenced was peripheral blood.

Here the CDR3 is given as CASSYLEGGRYEQYF. The bases are TGTGCCAGCAGTTACTTGGAGGGGGGGAGGTACGAGCAGTACTTC. The chain employs TRBV6-6 and TRBJ2-7; a tentative D match to TRBD2 spans 7 bases. V drops 1 base and J drops 4 bases, leaving 14 bases in between. The germline V gene encodes CDR1 MNHNY and CDR2 SVGAGI (reference sequence). The CDR3 measures 15 amino acids from cysteine to phenylalanine. The read is trimmed to its CDR3 DNA, 45 bases read in frame from base 1.